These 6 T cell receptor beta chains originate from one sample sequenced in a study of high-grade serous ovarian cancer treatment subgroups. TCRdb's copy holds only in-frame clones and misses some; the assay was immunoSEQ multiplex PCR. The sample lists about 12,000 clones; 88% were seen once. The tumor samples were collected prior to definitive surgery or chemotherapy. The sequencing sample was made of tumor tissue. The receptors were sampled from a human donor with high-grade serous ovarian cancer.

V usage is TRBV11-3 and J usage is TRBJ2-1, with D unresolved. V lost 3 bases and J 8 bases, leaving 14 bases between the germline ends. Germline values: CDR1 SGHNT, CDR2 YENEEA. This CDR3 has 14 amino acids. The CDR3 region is CASSFNPIPDEQFF. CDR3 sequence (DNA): TGTGCCAGCAGCTTCAACCCCATTCCCGATGAGCAGTTCTTC.

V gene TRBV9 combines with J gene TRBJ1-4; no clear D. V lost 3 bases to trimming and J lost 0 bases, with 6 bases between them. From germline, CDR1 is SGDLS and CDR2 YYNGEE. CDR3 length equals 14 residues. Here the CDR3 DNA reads TGTGCCAGCAGCGCCCGAGCAACTAATGAAAAACTGTTTTTT. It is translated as CASSARATNEKLFF.

The chain's CDR3 is CASSSLGTGGNEQFF. CDR3 DNA: TGTGCCAGCAGCTCGCTCGGGACAGGGGGCAATGAGCAGTTCTTC. This chain uses TRBV5-6 with TRBJ2-1, with 11 bases identical to TRBD1. The V segment lost 3 bases and the J segment 6 bases; nucleotides outside the gene matches: 5. Germline CDR1 and CDR2: SGHDT and YYEEEE. CDR3 length: 15 amino acids.

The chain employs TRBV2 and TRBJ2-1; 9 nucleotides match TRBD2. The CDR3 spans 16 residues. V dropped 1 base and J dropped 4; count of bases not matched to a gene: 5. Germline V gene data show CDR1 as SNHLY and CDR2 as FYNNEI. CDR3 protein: CASSEEAGGLYNEQFF. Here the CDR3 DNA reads TGTGCCAGCAGTGAAGAGGCGGGGGGGCTTTACAATGAGCAGTTCTTC. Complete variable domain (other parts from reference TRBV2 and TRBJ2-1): EPEVTQTPSHQVTQMGQEVILRCVPISNHLYFYWYRQILGQKVEFLVSFYNNEISEKSEIFDDQFSVERPDGSNFTLKIRSTKLEDSAMYFCASSEEAGGLYNEQFFGPGTRLTVL.

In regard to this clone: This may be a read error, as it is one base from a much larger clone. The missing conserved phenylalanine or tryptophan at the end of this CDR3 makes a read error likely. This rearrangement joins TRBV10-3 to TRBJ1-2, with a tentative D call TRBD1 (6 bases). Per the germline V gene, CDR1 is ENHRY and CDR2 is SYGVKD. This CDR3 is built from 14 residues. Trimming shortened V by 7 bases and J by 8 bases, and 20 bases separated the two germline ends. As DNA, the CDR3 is TGTGCCATCAACCCTGAAGGGGGAGACGAGGGCTACACCTCC. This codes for CAINPEGGDEGYTS.

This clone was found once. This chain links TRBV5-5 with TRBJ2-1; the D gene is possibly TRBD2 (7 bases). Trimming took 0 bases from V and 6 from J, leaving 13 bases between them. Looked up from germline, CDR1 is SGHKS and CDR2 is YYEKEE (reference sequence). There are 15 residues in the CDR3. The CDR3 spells CASSLVAGAPNEQFF. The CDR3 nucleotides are TGTGCCAGCAGCTTGGTGGCGGGGGCCCCCAATGAGCAGTTCTTC.